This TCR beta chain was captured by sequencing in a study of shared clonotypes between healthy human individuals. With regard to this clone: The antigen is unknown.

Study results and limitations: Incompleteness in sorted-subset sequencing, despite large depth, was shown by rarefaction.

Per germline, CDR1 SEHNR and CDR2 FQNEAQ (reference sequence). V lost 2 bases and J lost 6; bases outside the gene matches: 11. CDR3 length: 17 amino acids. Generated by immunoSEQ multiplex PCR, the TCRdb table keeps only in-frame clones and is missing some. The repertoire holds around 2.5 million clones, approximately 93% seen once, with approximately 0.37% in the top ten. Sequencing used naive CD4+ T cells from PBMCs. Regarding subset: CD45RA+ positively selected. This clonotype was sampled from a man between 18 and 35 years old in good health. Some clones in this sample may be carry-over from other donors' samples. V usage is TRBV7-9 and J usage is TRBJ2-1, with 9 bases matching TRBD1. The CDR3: CASSLLSRDRVFNEQFF. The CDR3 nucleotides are TGTGCCAGCAGCTTACTTTCGCGGGACAGGGTATTCAATGAGCAGTTCTTC.